This passage covers 10 T cell receptor beta chains from one sample sequenced in a study of blood T cell repertoires in COVID-19. Only in-frame clones appear in the TCRdb table, and some are missing; sequencing was by immunoSEQ multiplex PCR. The table lists some 110,000 clones, roughly nine tenths of them singletons. The sample comprised peripheral blood. The receptors originated from a middle-aged man with acute or convalescent COVID-19.

The chain is built from TRBV5-8 and TRBJ1-1; D remains ambiguous. V lost 1 base and J 5 bases, leaving 6 bases between the germline ends. Germline V gene lookup returns CDR1 SGHTS and CDR2 YDEGEE. The CDR3 runs to 12 residues. CDR3 sequence (DNA): TGTGCCAGCAGCTTGATTGCGACTGAAGCTTTCTTT. Encoded protein: CASSLIATEAFF.

The chain is built from TRBV4-2 and TRBJ2-7; tentatively, D is TRBD1 (5 bases). CDR3 length: 14 residues. The germline V gene has CDR1 LGHNA and CDR2 YNFKEQ. The V end lost 1 base, the J end lost 6 bases, and 13 bases lay between the germline ends. The CDR3 coding sequence is TGTGCCAGCAGCCAAGGGGCAGGGCAACCCGAGCAGTACTTC. Its protein is CASSQGAGQPEQYF.

As concerns this clone: The germline gene is not matched at one end of the junction; a read error may be the cause. The chain recombines TRBV24-1 with TRBJ2-1; 7 bases align to TRBD2. The CDR3 length is 13 residues. Germline assignment: CDR1 KGHDR and CDR2 SFDVKD. CDR3 coding DNA: TGTGCCACGAGTGGGGGGGGTTACAATGAGCAGTTCTTC. Translating gives CATSGGGYNEQFF.

The count of this clone is one. The J gene is TRBJ1-2, the V gene TRBV30, with D maybe TRBD1 (6 bases). The germline V gene has CDR1 GTSNPN and CDR2 SVGIG (reference sequence). The CDR3 sequence is 14 residues long. V was clipped by 0 bases and J by 4 bases, with 12 bases between them. For the CDR3, the DNA is TGTGCCTGGAGTGTACAACAGGGCTCCTATGGCTACACCTTC. The encoded protein is CAWSVQQGSYGYTF.

This sequence joins TRBV19 and TRBJ1-5; TRBD1 might be the D (6 bases). This CDR3 has 15 residues. Trimming cost V 7 bases and J 5 bases, with 18 bases left between them. Per germline, CDR1 LNHDA and CDR2 SQIVND (reference sequence). This CDR3 is CASTQGQGRYQPQHF. The CDR3, as DNA: TGTGCCAGTACCCAAGGGCAGGGGCGCTATCAGCCCCAGCATTTT.

This sequence joins TRBV19 and TRBJ1-1; tentative D call: TRBD1 (5 bases). CDR1 is LNHDA, CDR2 SQIVND, per germline (reference sequence). The CDR3 extends over 15 amino acids. Between the trimmed V and J ends, which lost 5 bases and 3 bases, there was a span of 16 bases. Here the CDR3 DNA reads TGTGCCAGTAGTCCCAGGCGGGGGAGCCACACTGAAGCTTTCTTT. It is translated as CASSPRRGSHTEAFF.

This rearrangement joins TRBV5-4 to TRBJ2-5; 9 nucleotides match TRBD2. Unmatched junction bases numbered 1, after V lost 0 bases and J lost 1 base. This CDR3 spans 15 amino acids. Germline values: CDR1 SGHNT, CDR2 YYREEE (reference sequence). The CDR3 DNA reads TGTGCCAGCAGCTTGGAGACTAGCGGCCAAGAGACCCAGTACTTC. This sequence encodes CASSLETSGQETQYF.

To note about this clone: The same CDR3 is also encoded by other DNA sequences in this sample. The rearrangement joins TRBV5-1 to TRBJ1-1; no clear D gene. The CDR3 runs to 13 residues. Deletions cut 0 bases from V and 3 bases from J, with 6 bases between. Germline lookup yields CDR1 SGHRS and CDR2 YFSETQ. CDR3 sequence reads: CASSLAGDTEAFF. DNA of the CDR3: TGCGCCAGCAGCTTGGCGGGAGACACTGAAGCTTTCTTT. Filled out from reference TRBV5-1 and TRBJ1-1, the complete variable domain reads KAGVTQTPRYLIKTRGQQVTLSCSPISGHRSVSWYQQTPGQGLQFLFEYFSETQRNKGNFPGRFSGRQFSNSRSEMNVSTLELGDSALYLCASSLAGDTEAFFGQGTRLTVV.

A word on this clone: The same CDR3 is also encoded by other DNA sequences in this sample. The chain carries TRBV11-3 and TRBJ2-1, with TRBD2 matching 10 bases. The V and J ends lost 3 bases and 6 bases, in that order; junction bases with no gene match: 5. This CDR3 has 15 amino acids. Germline lookup yields CDR1 SGHNT and CDR2 YENEEA. DNA for the CDR3: TGTGCCAGCAGCTTGTCTAGCGGGGGACTCAATGAGCAGTTCTTC. The encoded protein is CASSLSSGGLNEQFF.

This sequence joins TRBV6-6 and TRBJ1-5; D is ambiguous. The V gene's germline CDR1 is MNHNY and CDR2 SVGAGI (reference sequence). V was trimmed by 2 bases and J by 7 bases, leaving 9 bases between them. The CDR3 sequence is 13 residues long. The CDR3: CASSYGGWQPQHF. In DNA form, the CDR3 reads TGTGCCAGCAGTTACGGAGGCTGGCAGCCCCAGCATTTT.